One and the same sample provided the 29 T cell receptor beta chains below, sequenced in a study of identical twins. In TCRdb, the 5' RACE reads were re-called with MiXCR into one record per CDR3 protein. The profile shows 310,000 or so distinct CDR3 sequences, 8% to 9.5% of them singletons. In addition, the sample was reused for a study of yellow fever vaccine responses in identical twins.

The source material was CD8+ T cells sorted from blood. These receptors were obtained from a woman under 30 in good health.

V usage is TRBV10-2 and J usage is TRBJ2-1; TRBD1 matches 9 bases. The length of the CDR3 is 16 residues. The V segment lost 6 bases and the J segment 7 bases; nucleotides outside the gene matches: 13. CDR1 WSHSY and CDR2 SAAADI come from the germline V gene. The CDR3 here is CASSSQLTGGRNEQFF. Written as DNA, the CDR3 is TGCGCCAGCAGCTCACAATTAACAGGGGGCAGGAATGAGCAGTTCTTC.

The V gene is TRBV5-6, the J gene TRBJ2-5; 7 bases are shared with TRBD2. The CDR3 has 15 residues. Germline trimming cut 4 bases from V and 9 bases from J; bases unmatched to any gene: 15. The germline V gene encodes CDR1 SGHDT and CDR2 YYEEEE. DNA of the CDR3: TGTGCCAGCAGCCGGGGGAACGGGGGGACCGGTCCCCAGTACTTC. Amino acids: CASSRGNGGTGPQYF.

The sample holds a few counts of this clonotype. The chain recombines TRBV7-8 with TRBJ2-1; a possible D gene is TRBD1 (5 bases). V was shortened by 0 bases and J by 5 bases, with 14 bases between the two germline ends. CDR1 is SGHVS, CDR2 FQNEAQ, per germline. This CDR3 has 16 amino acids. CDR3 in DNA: TGTGCCAGCAGCTTAGCGTTGCAGGGCGGCAACAATGAGCAGTTCTTC. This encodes CASSLALQGGNNEQFF. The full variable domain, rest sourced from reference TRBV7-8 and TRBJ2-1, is GAGVSQSPRYKVAKRGQDVALRCDPISGHVSLFWYQQALGQGPEFLTYFQNEAQLDKSGLPSDRFFAERPEGSVSTLKIQRTQQEDSAVYLCASSLALQGGNNEQFFGPGTRLTVL.

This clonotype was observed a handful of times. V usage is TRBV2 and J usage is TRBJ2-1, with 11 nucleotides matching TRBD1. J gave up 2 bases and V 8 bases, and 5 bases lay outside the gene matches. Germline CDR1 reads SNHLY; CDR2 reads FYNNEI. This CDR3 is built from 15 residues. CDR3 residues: CASLPGQGAYNEQFF. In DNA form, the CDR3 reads TGTGCCAGCTTGCCGGGACAGGGGGCCTACAATGAGCAGTTCTTC.

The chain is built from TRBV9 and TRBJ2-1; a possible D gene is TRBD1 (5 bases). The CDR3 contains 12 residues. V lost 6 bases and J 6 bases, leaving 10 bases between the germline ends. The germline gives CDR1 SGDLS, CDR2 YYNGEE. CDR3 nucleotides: TGTGCCAGCACCAGCGACAGCAATGAGCAGTTCTTC. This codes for CASTSDSNEQFF.

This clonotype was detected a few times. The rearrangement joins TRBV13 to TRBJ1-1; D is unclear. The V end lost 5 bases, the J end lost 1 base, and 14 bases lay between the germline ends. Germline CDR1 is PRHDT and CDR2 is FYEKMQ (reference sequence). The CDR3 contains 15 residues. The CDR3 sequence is CASSLFGGANTEAFF. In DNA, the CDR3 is TGTGCCAGCAGCCTATTTGGAGGCGCGAACACTGAAGCTTTCTTT.

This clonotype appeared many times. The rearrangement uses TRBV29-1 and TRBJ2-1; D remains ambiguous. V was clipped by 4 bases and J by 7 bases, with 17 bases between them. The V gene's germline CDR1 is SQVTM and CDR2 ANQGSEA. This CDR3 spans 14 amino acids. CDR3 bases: TGCAGCGTTGTGAATGCTGAGCGTTTAAATGAGCAGTTCTTC. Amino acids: CSVVNAERLNEQFF.

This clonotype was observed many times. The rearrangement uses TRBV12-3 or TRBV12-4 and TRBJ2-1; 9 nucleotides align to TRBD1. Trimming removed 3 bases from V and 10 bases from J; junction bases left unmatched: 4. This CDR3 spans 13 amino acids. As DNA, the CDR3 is TGTGCCAGCAGTTTCCCGACAGGGGGAGAGCAGTTCTTC. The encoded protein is CASSFPTGGEQFF.

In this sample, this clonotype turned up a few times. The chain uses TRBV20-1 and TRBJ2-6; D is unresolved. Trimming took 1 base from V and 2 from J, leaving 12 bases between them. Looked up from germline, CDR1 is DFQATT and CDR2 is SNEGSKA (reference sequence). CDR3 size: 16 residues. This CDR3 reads CSARVRAAPGANVLTF. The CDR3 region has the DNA TGCAGTGCTAGAGTACGGGCCGCTCCTGGGGCCAACGTCCTGACTTTC.

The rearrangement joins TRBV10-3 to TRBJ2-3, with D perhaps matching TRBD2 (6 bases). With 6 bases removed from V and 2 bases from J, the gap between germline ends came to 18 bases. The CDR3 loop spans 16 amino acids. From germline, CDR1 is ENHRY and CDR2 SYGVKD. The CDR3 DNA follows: TGTGCCATCAGCCCCATCAATAGCGGAGACACAGATACGCAGTATTTT. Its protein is CAISPINSGDTDTQYF.

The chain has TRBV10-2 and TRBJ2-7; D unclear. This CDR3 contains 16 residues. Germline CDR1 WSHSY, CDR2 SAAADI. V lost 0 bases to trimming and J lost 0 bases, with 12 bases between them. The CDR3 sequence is CASSESDAAYSYEQYF. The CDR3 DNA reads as TGCGCCAGCAGTGAGTCGGACGCGGCGTACTCCTACGAGCAGTACTTC.

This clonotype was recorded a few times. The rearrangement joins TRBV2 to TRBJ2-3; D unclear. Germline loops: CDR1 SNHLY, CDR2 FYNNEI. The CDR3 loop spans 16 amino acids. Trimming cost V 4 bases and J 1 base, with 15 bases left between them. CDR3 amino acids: CASSVAKEGGTDTQYF. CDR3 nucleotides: TGTGCCAGCAGTGTGGCTAAGGAAGGAGGCACAGATACGCAGTATTTT.

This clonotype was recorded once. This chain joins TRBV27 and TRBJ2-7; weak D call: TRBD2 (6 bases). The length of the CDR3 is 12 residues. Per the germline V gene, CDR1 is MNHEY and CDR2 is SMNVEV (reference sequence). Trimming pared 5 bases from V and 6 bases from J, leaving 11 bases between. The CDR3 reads CASSVQGGEQYF. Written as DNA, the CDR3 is TGTGCCAGCAGTGTTCAGGGAGGCGAGCAGTACTTC.

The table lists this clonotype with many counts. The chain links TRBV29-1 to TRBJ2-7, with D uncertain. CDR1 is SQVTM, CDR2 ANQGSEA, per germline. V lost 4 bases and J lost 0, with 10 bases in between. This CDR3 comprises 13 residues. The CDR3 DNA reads TGCAGCGTTGTCAGAAAATACTCCTACGAGCAGTACTTC. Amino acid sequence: CSVVRKYSYEQYF.

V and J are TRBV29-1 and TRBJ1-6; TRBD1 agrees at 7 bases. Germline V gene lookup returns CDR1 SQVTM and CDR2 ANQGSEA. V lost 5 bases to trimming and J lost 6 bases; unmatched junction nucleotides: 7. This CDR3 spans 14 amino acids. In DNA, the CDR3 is TGCAGCGTTCAAGGGGACAGCAGTAATTCACCCCTCCACTTT. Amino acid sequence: CSVQGDSSNSPLHF.

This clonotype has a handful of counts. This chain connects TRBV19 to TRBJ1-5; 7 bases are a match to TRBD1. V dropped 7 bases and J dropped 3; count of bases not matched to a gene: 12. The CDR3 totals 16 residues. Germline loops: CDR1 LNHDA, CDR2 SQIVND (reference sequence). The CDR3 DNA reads TGTGCCAGTAACCAACCCGGGACAGATATCAATCAGCCCCAGCATTTT. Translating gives CASNQPGTDINQPQHF.

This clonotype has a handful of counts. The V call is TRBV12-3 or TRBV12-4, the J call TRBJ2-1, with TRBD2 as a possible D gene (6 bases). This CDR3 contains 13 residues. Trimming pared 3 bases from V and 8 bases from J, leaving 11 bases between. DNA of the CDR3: TGTGCCAGCAGTTTGCGACTAGTTGATGAGCAGTTCTTC. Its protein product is CASSLRLVDEQFF.

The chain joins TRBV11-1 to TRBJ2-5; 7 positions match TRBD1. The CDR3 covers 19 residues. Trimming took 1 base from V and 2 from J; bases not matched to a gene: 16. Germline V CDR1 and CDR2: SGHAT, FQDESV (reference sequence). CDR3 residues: CASSLGGSRTGSLQETQYF. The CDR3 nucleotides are TGTGCCAGCAGCTTAGGGGGTTCAAGGACAGGAAGCCTACAAGAGACCCAGTACTTC.

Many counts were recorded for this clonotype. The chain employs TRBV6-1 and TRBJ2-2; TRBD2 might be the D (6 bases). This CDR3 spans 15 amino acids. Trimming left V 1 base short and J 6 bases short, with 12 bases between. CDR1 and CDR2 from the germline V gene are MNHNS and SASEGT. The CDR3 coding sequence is TGTGCCAGCAGTGAAGAAGGAGGGGCGGCCGGGGAGCTGTTTTTT. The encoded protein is CASSEEGGAAGELFF.

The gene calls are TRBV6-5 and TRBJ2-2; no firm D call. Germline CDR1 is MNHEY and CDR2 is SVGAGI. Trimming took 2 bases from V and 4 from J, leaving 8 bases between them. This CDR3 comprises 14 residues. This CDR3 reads CASSYAQLTGELFF. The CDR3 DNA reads TGTGCCAGCAGTTACGCGCAGCTCACCGGGGAGCTGTTTTTT.

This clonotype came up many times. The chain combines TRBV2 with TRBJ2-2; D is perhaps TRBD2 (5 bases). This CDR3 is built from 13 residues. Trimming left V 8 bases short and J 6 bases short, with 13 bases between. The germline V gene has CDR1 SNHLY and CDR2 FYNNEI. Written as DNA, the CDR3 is TGTGCCAGCTATACGGGGTCCCCCGGGGAGCTGTTTTTT. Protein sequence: CASYTGSPGELFF.

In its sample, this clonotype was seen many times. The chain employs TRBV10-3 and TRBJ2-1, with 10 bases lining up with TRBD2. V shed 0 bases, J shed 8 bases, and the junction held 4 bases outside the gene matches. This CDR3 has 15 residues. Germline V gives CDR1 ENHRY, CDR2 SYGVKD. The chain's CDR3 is CAISESSGRGYEQFF. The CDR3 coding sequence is TGTGCCATCAGTGAGTCCAGCGGGAGGGGATATGAGCAGTTCTTC.

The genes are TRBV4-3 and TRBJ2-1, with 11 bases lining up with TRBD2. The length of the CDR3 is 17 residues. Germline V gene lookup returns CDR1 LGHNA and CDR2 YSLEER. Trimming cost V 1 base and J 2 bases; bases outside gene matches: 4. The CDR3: CASSQVLGLAAYNEQFF. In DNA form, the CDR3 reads TGCGCCAGCAGCCAAGTTCTGGGACTAGCGGCCTACAATGAGCAGTTCTTC.

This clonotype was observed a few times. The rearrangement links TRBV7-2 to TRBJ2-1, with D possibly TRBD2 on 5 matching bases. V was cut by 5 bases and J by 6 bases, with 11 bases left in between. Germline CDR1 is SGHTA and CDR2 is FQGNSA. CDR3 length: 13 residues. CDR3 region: CASSTFLANEQFF. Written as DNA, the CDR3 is TGTGCCAGCAGCACCTTCCTAGCCAATGAGCAGTTCTTC.

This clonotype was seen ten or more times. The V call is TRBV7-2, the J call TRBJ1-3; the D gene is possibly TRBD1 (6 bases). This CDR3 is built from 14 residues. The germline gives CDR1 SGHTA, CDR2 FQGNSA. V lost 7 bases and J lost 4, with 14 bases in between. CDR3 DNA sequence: TGTGCCAGCACCGGAGCAGGGGTCGGAAACACCATATATTTT. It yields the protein CASTGAGVGNTIYF.

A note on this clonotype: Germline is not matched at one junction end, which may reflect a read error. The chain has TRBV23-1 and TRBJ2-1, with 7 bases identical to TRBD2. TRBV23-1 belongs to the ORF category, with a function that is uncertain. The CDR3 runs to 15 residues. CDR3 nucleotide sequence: TGCGCTAGCAGTCAATTGTGGGAGGGATACAATGAGCAGTTCTTC. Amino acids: CASSQLWEGYNEQFF.

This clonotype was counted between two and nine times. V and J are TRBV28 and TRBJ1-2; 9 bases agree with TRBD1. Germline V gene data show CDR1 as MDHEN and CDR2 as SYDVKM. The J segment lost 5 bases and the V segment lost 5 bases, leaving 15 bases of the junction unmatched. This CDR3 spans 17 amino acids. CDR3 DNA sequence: TGTGCCAGCAGTGGCCGGGACAGGGATCTTCTGCGGTATGGCTACACCTTC. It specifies CASSGRDRDLLRYGYTF.

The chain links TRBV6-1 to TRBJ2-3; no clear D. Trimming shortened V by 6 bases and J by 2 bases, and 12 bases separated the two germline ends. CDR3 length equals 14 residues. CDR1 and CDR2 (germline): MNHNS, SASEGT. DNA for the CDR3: TGTGCCAGCAGACCAAACACAGTCACAGATACGCAGTATTTT. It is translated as CASRPNTVTDTQYF.

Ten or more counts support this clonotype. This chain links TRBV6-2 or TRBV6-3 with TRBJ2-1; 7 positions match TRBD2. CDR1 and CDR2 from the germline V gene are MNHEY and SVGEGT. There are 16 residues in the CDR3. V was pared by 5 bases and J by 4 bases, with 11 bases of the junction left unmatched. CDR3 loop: CASSPPLAEIYNEQFF. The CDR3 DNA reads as TGTGCCAGCAGTCCCCCCCTAGCGGAAATATACAATGAGCAGTTCTTC.